Sequencing of this T cell receptor beta chain was carried out in a study of blood T cell repertoires in COVID-19. In the study overall: The origin of the acute and convalescent COVID-19 samples was the United States, Italy and Spain.

Per the study methods: Cell counts per sample came from amplifying reference gene primers. Here immunoSEQ multiplex PCR was the method, and the copy in TCRdb shows in-frame clones only, minus some. V and J calls and clone size come straight from that table; D and trimming were deduced from the DNA. Of around 86,000 clones in the sample, around 85% were seen once. Looked up from germline, CDR1 is KGHDR and CDR2 is SFDVKD. CDR3 size: 16 residues. Unmatched junction bases numbered 8, after V lost 5 bases and J lost 2 bases. The rearrangement uses TRBV24-1 and TRBJ2-5; TRBD2 matches at 9 bases. The sequencing input was peripheral blood. The sequence was obtained from a human donor in a cohort sampled during active COVID-19. Written as DNA, the CDR3 is TGTGCCACCAGTGGCCGTAGCGGGGGACCTCAAGAGACCCAGTACTTC. Protein product: CATSGRSGGPQETQYF.